This TCR beta chain is drawn from a study of CD8+ T cells in alopecia areata. As to treatment: oral pan-JAK inhibitor, 5-10 mg twice daily. Isolated RNA was reverse transcribed into cDNA used as the sequencing template. TCRdb keeps only in-frame clones here, not all; method: immunoSEQ multiplex PCR. Of more than 150,000 clones listed, more than 55% are singletons. The specimen comprised CD4+ T cells sorted from blood, sampled at week 4, from a patient treated with tofacitinib. This clonotype was sampled from a human donor with alopecia areata.

The CDR3 DNA is TGTGCCGGCTTAGCGGTCACTAGCACAGATACGCAGTATTTT. Protein: CAGLAVTSTDTQYF. The V call is TRBV30, the J call TRBJ2-3, with a possible D match to TRBD2 (6 bases). CDR3 length: 14 residues. With 8 bases removed from V and 0 bases from J, the gap between germline ends came to 15 bases. Germline V gene data show CDR1 as GTSNPN and CDR2 as SVGIG (reference sequence).